This passage covers 11 T cell receptor beta chains from one sample sequenced in a study of OX40 agonist ivuxolimab in advanced cancers. The data were produced by immunoSEQ multiplex PCR, yet TCRdb's version contains in-frame clones alone and is incomplete. The table includes tens of thousands of clones, over 80% detected once. Sequenced here: CD4+ or CD8+ T cells sorted from blood, sampled in a trial of the OX40 agonist ivuxolimab. These receptors all stem from an adult with an advanced solid tumor such as melanoma, head and neck, liver or kidney cancer.

The V gene is TRBV6-1, the J gene TRBJ1-1; D is perhaps TRBD1 (5 bases). Trimming took off 7 bases at V and 4 bases at J, with 19 bases between the two ends. The CDR3 has 15 residues. Per the germline V gene, CDR1 is MNHNS and CDR2 is SASEGT. The CDR3 reads CASTYFQGLGTEAFF. Written as DNA, the CDR3 is TGTGCCAGCACCTACTTTCAGGGATTGGGCACTGAAGCTTTCTTT.

The chain joins TRBV27 to TRBJ2-5; 7 bases align to TRBD1. CDR3 length: 15 residues. Looked up from germline, CDR1 is MNHEY and CDR2 is SMNVEV (reference sequence). J was trimmed by 5 bases and V by 5 bases; bases with no gene match: 11. CDR3 region: CASSGHRGRGETQYF. The CDR3 bases are TGTGCCAGCAGTGGACACAGGGGTCGTGGTGAGACCCAGTACTTC.

This chain's CDR3 is CASNGTDINYGYTF. The CDR3 bases are TGCGCCAGCAATGGGACAGACATTAACTATGGCTACACCTTC. J is TRBJ1-2 and V is TRBV10-1; TRBD1 agrees at 7 bases. The CDR3 is made up of 14 amino acids. Trimming at V came to 7 bases and at J to 1 base, leaving 6 bases not matched to a gene. Germline CDR1 and CDR2: WNHNN and SYGVQD (reference sequence).

The rearrangement joins TRBV18 to TRBJ1-6, with 9 bases identical to TRBD1. Per germline, CDR1 KGHSH and CDR2 LQKENI. The CDR3 sequence is 14 residues long. V shed 3 bases and J 8 bases; nucleotides not matched to a gene: 2. CDR3 DNA sequence: TGTGCCAGCTCACCCGGGACAGGGTATTCACCCCTCCACTTT. It specifies CASSPGTGYSPLHF.

The chain links TRBV29-1 to TRBJ2-7, with 9 nucleotides matching TRBD1. V lost 7 bases to trimming and J lost 4 bases; unmatched junction nucleotides: 8. This CDR3 region has 13 residues. Per germline, CDR1 SQVTM and CDR2 ANQGSEA. Written as DNA, the CDR3 is TGCAGCGCCAGACAGGGGGAAGGATACGAGCAGTACTTC. Residues: CSARQGEGYEQYF.

CDR3 DNA sequence: TGTGCCATCAGTGGCAGGGAAAACTACGAGCAGTACTTC. It encodes CAISGRENYEQYF. The chain is built from TRBV10-3 and TRBJ2-7, with TRBD1 as a possible D gene (5 bases). Trimming removed 4 bases at V and 3 bases at J, with 10 bases between. Germline V gene sequence: CDR1 ENHRY, CDR2 SYGVKD. This CDR3 comprises 13 residues.

This chain joins TRBV5-6 and TRBJ2-7; 8 bases fit TRBD1. V was pared by 2 bases and J by 4 bases, with 8 bases of the junction left unmatched. The CDR3 is 15 amino acids. CDR1 and CDR2 (germline): SGHDT, YYEEEE. CDR3 loop: CASSFWVRGRYEQYF. For the CDR3, the DNA is TGTGCCAGCAGCTTTTGGGTCAGGGGGCGGTACGAGCAGTACTTC.

This clone is a singleton in its sample. This chain uses TRBV7-6 with TRBJ2-5; 10 bases match TRBD1. The CDR3 length is 16 residues. The junction had 9 bases not matched to a gene; V was cut back by 4 bases and J by 4 bases. In germline, CDR1 is SGHVS, CDR2 FNYEAQ. DNA for the CDR3: TGTGCCAGCAGCTCCGCCAGGGACAGGGGTGGAGAGACCCAGTACTTC. This encodes CASSSARDRGGETQYF.

This chain uses TRBV5-1 with TRBJ2-4; D perhaps matches TRBD2 (6 bases). Germline loops: CDR1 SGHRS, CDR2 YFSETQ. The CDR3 is made up of 13 amino acids. The V end lost 0 bases, the J end lost 5 bases, and 6 bases lay between the germline ends. The CDR3 DNA sequence: TGCGCCAGCAGCTTGGGCGGGGAAAACATTCAGTACTTC. It translates to CASSLGGENIQYF.

The genes are TRBV27 and TRBJ2-6; 12 bases line up with TRBD1. CDR1 and CDR2 (germline): MNHEY, SMNVEV (reference sequence). The CDR3 contains 19 residues. V shed 7 bases, J shed 4 bases, and the junction held 14 bases outside the gene matches. CDR3 loop: CASTNRPGQGAIGANVLTF. CDR3 nucleotide sequence: TGTGCCAGCACAAATAGGCCGGGACAGGGGGCGATCGGGGCCAACGTCCTGACTTTC. Variable domain in full (rest from reference TRBV27 and TRBJ2-6): EAQVTQNPRYLITVTGKKLTVTCSQNMNHEYMSWYRQDPGLGLRQIYYSMNVEVTDKGDVPEGYKVSRKEKRNFPLILESPSPNQTSLYFCASTNRPGQGAIGANVLTFGAGSRLTVL.

The chain uses TRBV10-2 and TRBJ2-5, with TRBD1 matching over 10 bases. V dropped 6 bases and J dropped 5; count of bases not matched to a gene: 6. The CDR3 has 14 amino acids. Germline-derived CDR1 and CDR2 are WSHSY and SAAADI. The CDR3 region has the DNA TGCGCCAGCAGGATGACAGGGGGCGCCGAGACCCAGTACTTC. Translation gives CASRMTGGAETQYF.